Listed here is a single T cell receptor beta chain. What it binds is not known. Sequence data for DNA of cultured CD4+ T cells were generated by the Oncomine TCR Beta short-read assay. TCRdb independently ran MiXCR on the PCR reads; one entry per CDR3 protein. The sample contains around 7,100 distinct CDR3 sequences, 74% of which appear only once. Germline-derived CDR1 and CDR2 are MNHNS and SASEGT. CDR3 length: 13 residues. Trimming shortened V by 5 bases and J by 5 bases, and 12 bases separated the two germline ends. The data stem from a study of vaccination and CD4 T cells after COVID-19. Overall study context: Stimulation used overlapping spike peptides from SARS-CoV-2, HCoV-NL63, HCoV-OC43 and HCoV-229E.

The treatment: roughly ten-day PBMC culture with coronavirus spike peptide pools or control peptides (ViraFEST assay). The TCR sequence derives from a human donor who had recovered from COVID-19. This rearrangement joins TRBV6-1 to TRBJ2-5; no clear D gene. Sequences were obtained from CD4+ T cells from blood, cultured in vitro. The CDR3 DNA sequence: TGTGCCAGCAGTACCGGAATAGTGGAGACCCAGTACTTC. This translates into CASSTGIVETQYF.